This record looks at one TCR beta chain sequence and its context. Assay: immunoSEQ multiplex PCR; the TCRdb copy retains only in-frame clones and omits some. Here the sample spans 35,000 to 45,000 clones, 60% to 85% being singletons. The germline V gene has CDR1 KGHSH and CDR2 LQKENI. The CDR3 has 14 amino acids. The trim removed 4 bases at V and 2 bases at J, leaving 3 bases unmatched. These data are taken from a study of OX40 agonist ivuxolimab in advanced cancers. The source material was CD4+ or CD8+ T cells sorted from blood, sampled in a trial of the OX40 agonist ivuxolimab. The chain uses TRBV18 and TRBJ2-7, with 9 bases identical to TRBD2. This sequence was found in an adult with an advanced solid tumor such as melanoma, head and neck, liver or kidney cancer. The CDR3 coding sequence is TGTGCCAGCTCACTTAGCGGGAGTACCTACGAGCAGTACTTC. Amino acid sequence: CASSLSGSTYEQYF.